The source of this TCR beta chain is a study of chemoradiotherapy in HPV16-positive cancers. The ends were cut back, 5 bases at V and 5 bases at J, with 24 bases in the middle. The CDR3 has 17 residues. Germline V gene sequence: CDR1 SEHNR, CDR2 FQNEAQ (reference sequence). Sequenced by immunoSEQ multiplex PCR; TCRdb stores in-frame clones only, minus some. The profile shows about 68,000 clones, around nine tenths of them singletons. The chain recombines TRBV7-9 with TRBJ2-5; perhaps TRBD1 as D (6 bases). This TCR derives from a human donor with HPV-associated anogenital cancer. The input for sequencing was blood, taken from a patient who underwent chemoradiotherapy. The CDR3 DNA reads TGTGCCAGCAGCCCATACACGTCCGGGACAATGAAGGAGACCCAGTACTTC. It yields the protein CASSPYTSGTMKETQYF.